The entry that follows covers one T cell receptor beta chain sequence. Per the study methods: It was from reference gene primer amplification that nucleated cell counts were estimated. The method was immunoSEQ multiplex PCR; TCRdb's version includes in-frame clones alone and lacks a portion of them. That table is the source of V, J and clone size, and D and trimming were worked out from the DNA. The sample lists about 100,000 clones; more than 70% were seen once. This sample stems from a study of blood T cell repertoires in COVID-19. Study background: Researchers got acute and convalescent COVID-19 samples from the United States, Italy and Spain. PBMCs, B-cell-depleted T cells, or T cells were the source of the cDNA or gDNA that made up the material.

The sequenced sample was peripheral blood. The source is a human donor in a cohort sampled during active COVID-19.

CDR3 nucleotide sequence: TGCGCCAGCAGTACTAGCGGGAGATCGGACACCGGGGAGCTGTTTTTT. Encoded protein: CASSTSGRSDTGELFF. This chain connects TRBV5-1 to TRBJ2-2; 11 bases are shared with TRBD2. This CDR3 contains 16 residues. Per germline, CDR1 SGHRS and CDR2 YFSETQ. The J segment lost 3 bases and the V segment lost 5 bases, leaving 6 bases of the junction unmatched.